This is a list of T cell receptor beta chains from one sample in a study of cytotoxic CD8 clonotypes in ibrutinib-treated CLL. Profiling relied on immunoSEQ multiplex PCR, and the TCRdb table lists in-frame clones only, not all of them. This sample carries 150,000 to 200,000 clones, 70% to 90% of them seen once, and the ten largest clones take 3%. The sequenced sample was PBMCs, obtained at disease progression, from a patient treated with ibrutinib. These receptors were taken from a human donor with chronic lymphocytic leukemia. Both conserved end residues are part of each CDR3. The order of the fields is clone size, D gene, V gene, J gene, CDR3 DNA, CDR3 protein. A D gene is named only where the DNA matches it firmly. Some rows mark clone size as missing; the rest say once, few, many or name a class of expanded clone.

>-|-|TRBV7-3|TRBJ1-1
TGTGCCAGCAGCTTAACGAGTCGAGGAATCACTGAAGCTTTCTTT
CASSLTSRGITEAFF
>-|-|TRBV6-1|TRBJ1-1
TGTGCCAGCACCCCAGGTGCCAGGCGCGACCACGCAGCTTTCTTT
CASTPGARRDHAAFF
>-|-|TRBV14|TRBJ1-4
TGTGCCAGCAGCCAAGTCGGACGGGAACCAGAAAAACTGTTTTTT
CASSQVGREPEKLFF
>-|-|TRBV11-2|TRBJ1-2
TGTGCCAGCAGCTTAGATCAAGGGAACTATGGCTACACCTTC
CASSLDQGNYGYTF
>once|-|TRBV11-2|TRBJ2-7
TGTGCCAGCAGAACGACCGTCTTAACCTACGAGCAGTACTTC
CASRTTVLTYEQYF
>-|-|TRBV5-4|TRBJ1-5
TGTGCCAGCAGCTTGGTTCCCGGGGCCAATCAGCCCCAGCATTTT
CASSLVPGANQPQHF
>-|TRBD1|TRBV9|TRBJ2-7
TGTGCCAGCAGCGTCGAGGGACAGGGGGTTTACGAGCAGTACTTC
CASSVEGQGVYEQYF
>-|-|TRBV27|TRBJ1-2
TGTGCCAGCGGAACCTGGGGACCGGGGAGAGACTATGGCTACACCTTC
CASGTWGPGRDYGYTF
>-|-|TRBV5-4|TRBJ2-1
TGTGCCAGCAGCTCGCTCGTGGGGGTGGGTGTGGATGAGCAGTTCTTC
CASSSLVGVGVDEQFF
>-|TRBD1|TRBV2|TRBJ2-7
TGTGCCAGCCAAGACAACTCCGGGACAGGGAACGAGCAGTACTTC
CASQDNSGTGNEQYF
>few|-|TRBV19|TRBJ1-1
-
CASSRFGAGTEAFF
>-|TRBD1|TRBV28|TRBJ2-7
TGTGCCAGCAGTTCAGTACCGGGACAGGGGCTGTGGGAGCAGTACTTC
CASSSVPGQGLWEQYF
>-|-|TRBV7-2|TRBJ2-1
TGTGCCAGCAGCTACCGACCCCGGGATCCGGGCTCCTACAATGAGCAGTTCTTC
CASSYRPRDPGSYNEQFF
>-|TRBD1|TRBV9|TRBJ2-7
TGTGCCAGCAGTGATGGGGACAGGCCCTACGAGCAGTACTTC
CASSDGDRPYEQYF
>-|TRBD2|TRBV27|TRBJ2-1
TGTGCCGTATTGGCGGCGGGAGGTTACAATGAGCAGTTCTTC
CAVLAAGGYNEQFF
>once|-|TRBV11-2|TRBJ1-2
TGTGCCAGCAGCTTAGGGAAATACTATGGCTACACCTTC
CASSLGKYYGYTF